Shown below are 10 T cell receptor beta chains from a single sample sequenced in a study of early T cells in non-severe SARS-CoV-2 infection. TCRdb passed the 5' RACE reads through MiXCR, listing each CDR3 protein once. The sample yields about 46,000 distinct CDR3 sequences, roughly 9.4% seen once. The sample consisted of whole blood, taken at baseline. Source of these receptors: an adult who was a healthcare worker with PCR-confirmed SARS-CoV-2 infection or an uninfected control (not recorded which).

This clonotype showed up many times. The chain employs TRBV5-1 and TRBJ2-7, with D perhaps matching TRBD2 (7 bases). Germline lookup yields CDR1 SGHRS and CDR2 YFSETQ. The CDR3 runs to 13 residues. V lost 4 bases and J lost 0, with 8 bases in between. The CDR3 reads CASSAGASYEQYF. CDR3 bases: TGCGCCAGCAGCGCGGGGGCCTCCTACGAGCAGTACTTC.

This clonotype was recorded many times. The chain has TRBV19 and TRBJ2-1; 7 bases align to TRBD1. Germline V lookup: CDR1 LNHDA, CDR2 SQIVND (reference sequence). The length of the CDR3 is 15 residues. Unmatched junction bases numbered 7, after V lost 8 bases and J lost 0 bases. Written as DNA, the CDR3 is TGTGCCAGTCAGGGGGACACCCGCTCCTACAATGAGCAGTTCTTC. Translation gives CASQGDTRSYNEQFF.

This clonotype was counted at least ten times. The rearrangement links TRBV30 to TRBJ1-5, with a tentative D call TRBD1 (6 bases). Germline V gene data show CDR1 as GTSNPN and CDR2 as SVGIG (reference sequence). With 0 bases removed from V and 4 bases from J, the gap between germline ends came to 10 bases. The CDR3 has 14 residues. CDR3 region: CAWSVGTSNQPQHF. The CDR3, as DNA: TGTGCCTGGAGTGTCGGGACATCAAATCAGCCCCAGCATTTT.

The V call is TRBV11-2, the J call TRBJ2-7; TRBD2 aligns across 7 bases. CDR1 is SGHAT and CDR2 is FQNNGV in the germline V gene. The CDR3 covers 14 residues. The trim removed 6 bases at V and 4 bases at J, leaving 9 bases unmatched. CDR3 amino acids: CASSHGTNAYEQYF. The CDR3 DNA reads TGTGCCAGCAGTCACGGGACTAACGCTTACGAGCAGTACTTC.

The chain combines TRBV6-2 or TRBV6-3 with TRBJ2-2; TRBD2 aligns across 7 bases. Germline lookup yields CDR1 MNHEY and CDR2 SVGEGT. J gave up 1 base and V 0 bases, and 5 bases lay outside the gene matches. The CDR3 extends over 17 amino acids. CDR3 sequence reads: CASSYSFPGGNTGELFF. As DNA, the CDR3 is TGTGCCAGCAGTTACTCGTTCCCGGGGGGGAACACCGGGGAGCTGTTTTTT.

The V and J genes are TRBV7-8 and TRBJ1-4, with 9 bases identical to TRBD1. Unmatched junction bases numbered 10, after V lost 5 bases and J lost 6 bases. The CDR3 has 16 amino acids. The germline gives CDR1 SGHVS, CDR2 FQNEAQ. The CDR3 DNA reads as TGTGCCAGCAGCCCCCAACTCCGGGACAGGGATGAAAAACTGTTTTTT. Translated, it gives CASSPQLRDRDEKLFF.

This clonotype was seen ten or more times. The V call is TRBV10-3, the J call TRBJ2-1, with 7 bases lining up with TRBD1. Germline lookup yields CDR1 ENHRY and CDR2 SYGVKD. The CDR3 totals 12 residues. For the CDR3, the DNA is TGTGCTTGTCGACAGGGTGTAGGTGAGCAGTTCTTC. This translates into CACRQGVGEQFF.

This clonotype was detected ten times or more. This chain joins TRBV7-2 and TRBJ2-7; 7 nucleotides align to TRBD1. V dropped 5 bases and J dropped 0; count of bases not matched to a gene: 7. Germline V gene sequence: CDR1 SGHTA, CDR2 FQGNSA. The CDR3 consists of 15 residues. The CDR3 sequence: CASSARDSTSYEQYF. The CDR3 nucleotides read TGTGCCAGCAGCGCCCGGGACAGTACCTCCTACGAGCAGTACTTC.

This clonotype came up a few times. The V and J genes are TRBV7-6 and TRBJ2-3; D gene ambiguous. The germline V and J ends were trimmed by 5 bases and 3 bases, with 6 bases remaining between them. Germline CDR1 is SGHVS and CDR2 is FNYEAQ. The CDR3 extends over 12 amino acids. CDR3 protein: CASSPGTDTQYF. CDR3 nucleotides: TGTGCCAGCAGCCCCGGAACAGATACGCAGTATTTT.

The gene calls are TRBV5-5 and TRBJ2-5, with 9 bases matching TRBD1. This CDR3 spans 15 amino acids. The germline CDR1 and CDR2 sequences are SGHKS and YYEKEE (reference sequence). V gave up 3 bases and J gave up 5 bases; unmatched junction bases: 8. The CDR3 coding sequence is TGTGCCAGCAGCTACCTGTGGACAGGGGAGGAGACCCAGTACTTC. Translated: CASSYLWTGEETQYF. Based on the CDR3 plus reference TRBV5-5 and TRBJ2-5, the full variable domain is DAGVTQSPTHLIKTRGQQVTLRCSPISGHKSVSWYQQVLGQGPQFIFQYYEKEERGRGNFPDRFSARQFPNYSSELNVNALLLGDSALYLCASSYLWTGEETQYFGPGTRLLVL.